This is a list of T cell receptor beta chains from one sample in a study of control samples from healthy donors and cancer patients. The protocol was immunoSEQ multiplex PCR, while the TCRdb copy is restricted to in-frame clones and leaves out a portion. The sample includes roughly 150,000 clones, 90% to 95% of them seen just once. Sequenced sample: blood. The receptors were gathered from a woman between 25 and 40 years old in good health. CDR3s include the opening cysteine and the closing phenylalanine or tryptophan. Fields, in order: clone size, J gene, D gene, V gene, CDR3 protein, CDR3 DNA. The D gene is left open where the match is weak. Not all rows give a size; the values are once, few, many and, for expanded clones, a class.

clone size: .
J gene: TRBJ1-2
D gene: .
V gene: TRBV3-1/TRBV3-2
CDR3 protein: CASSWGTRGYTF
CDR3 DNA: TGTGCCAGCAGCTGGGGGACAAGAGGCTACACCTTC

clone size: .
J gene: TRBJ2-7
D gene: TRBD1
V gene: TRBV9
CDR3 protein: CASSARDRGPYEQYF
CDR3 DNA: TGTGCCAGCAGCGCGAGGGACAGGGGACCCTACGAGCAGTACTTC

clone size: .
J gene: TRBJ2-1
D gene: .
V gene: TRBV11-2
CDR3 protein: CASSLTRDYNEQFF
CDR3 DNA: TGTGCCAGCAGCTTAACTAGAGATTACAATGAGCAGTTCTTC

clone size: once
J gene: TRBJ2-3
D gene: TRBD1
V gene: TRBV13
CDR3 protein: CASSPPRGQGNNADTQYF
CDR3 DNA: TGTGCCAGCAGCCCCCCCCGCGGACAGGGAAATAACGCAGATACGCAGTATTTT

clone size: .
J gene: TRBJ1-2
D gene: .
V gene: TRBV3-1/TRBV3-2
CDR3 protein: CATTDRGFYGYTF
CDR3 DNA: TGTGCCACCACCGATAGGGGGTTCTATGGCTACACCTTC

clone size: .
J gene: TRBJ2-1
D gene: .
V gene: TRBV5-1
CDR3 protein: CASSLDTFGEQFF
CDR3 DNA: TGCGCCAGCAGCTTAGACACGTTCGGCGAGCAGTTCTTC

clone size: few
J gene: TRBJ1-1
D gene: TRBD1
V gene: TRBV5-1
CDR3 protein: CASRDRDAEAFF
CDR3 DNA: TGCGCCAGCAGGGACAGGGACGCTGAAGCTTTCTTT

clone size: .
J gene: TRBJ1-3
D gene: .
V gene: TRBV10-3
CDR3 protein: CAINQGTGNTIYF
CDR3 DNA: TGTGCCATCAACCAGGGGACGGGAAACACCATATATTTT

clone size: .
J gene: TRBJ2-5
D gene: .
V gene: TRBV12-3/TRBV12-4
CDR3 protein: CASSLVLQETQYF
CDR3 DNA: TGTGCCAGCAGTTTAGTACTACAAGAGACCCAGTACTTC

clone size: .
J gene: TRBJ1-6
D gene: .
V gene: TRBV6-5
CDR3 protein: CASSSDRNASPLHF
CDR3 DNA: TGTGCCAGCAGCTCCGACAGGAATGCCTCACCCCTCCACTTT

clone size: .
J gene: TRBJ1-4
D gene: .
V gene: TRBV5-6
CDR3 protein: CASSSKATNEKLFF
CDR3 DNA: TGTGCCAGCAGCTCGAAAGCAACTAATGAAAAACTGTTTTTT

clone size: .
J gene: TRBJ2-1
D gene: TRBD2
V gene: TRBV27
CDR3 protein: CASSLLAGAHNEQFF
CDR3 DNA: TGTGCCAGCAGTTTACTAGCGGGAGCTCACAATGAGCAGTTCTTC

clone size: .
J gene: TRBJ1-4
D gene: .
V gene: TRBV12-3/TRBV12-4
CDR3 protein: CASSYHFNEKLFF
CDR3 DNA: TGTGCCAGCAGTTACCACTTTAATGAAAAACTGTTTTTT

clone size: .
J gene: TRBJ2-3
D gene: .
V gene: TRBV20-1
CDR3 protein: CSVQGEAHKYF
CDR3 DNA: TGCAGTGTTCAGGGGGAGGCCCACAAGTATTTT

clone size: .
J gene: TRBJ2-2
D gene: .
V gene: TRBV14
CDR3 protein: CASSQRIGSVNTGELFF
CDR3 DNA: TGTGCCAGCAGCCAGAGAATTGGTAGCGTCAACACCGGGGAGCTGTTTTTT

clone size: once
J gene: TRBJ2-1
D gene: TRBD2
V gene: TRBV9
CDR3 protein: CASSVLAGDNEQFF
CDR3 DNA: TGTGCCAGCAGCGTACTAGCGGGGGACAATGAGCAGTTCTTC

clone size: .
J gene: TRBJ2-5
D gene: .
V gene: TRBV15
CDR3 protein: CATSPRGDGWVETQYF
CDR3 DNA: TGTGCCACCAGCCCCAGGGGGGATGGGTGGGTAGAGACCCAGTACTTC

clone size: .
J gene: TRBJ2-5
D gene: .
V gene: TRBV7-2
CDR3 protein: CASSPRDLKETQYF
CDR3 DNA: TGTGCCAGCAGCCCCCGTGACCTAAAAGAGACCCAGTACTTC

clone size: .
J gene: TRBJ2-5
D gene: .
V gene: TRBV9
CDR3 protein: CASTGPSGETQYF
CDR3 DNA: TGTGCCAGTACAGGACCATCAGGGGAGACCCAGTACTTC

clone size: .
J gene: TRBJ2-6
D gene: TRBD1
V gene: TRBV28
CDR3 protein: CASSSTGAGRANVLTF
CDR3 DNA: TGTGCCAGCAGTTCGACAGGGGCGGGACGGGCCAACGTCCTGACTTTC

clone size: once
J gene: TRBJ2-7
D gene: .
V gene: TRBV19
CDR3 protein: CASSGSRGYEQYF
CDR3 DNA: TGTGCCAGTAGCGGTTCACGGGGCTACGAGCAGTACTTC

clone size: .
J gene: TRBJ2-7
D gene: TRBD2
V gene: TRBV19
CDR3 protein: CASRRTSGPYEQYF
CDR3 DNA: TGTGCCAGTAGGAGGACTAGTGGCCCCTACGAGCAGTACTTC

clone size: .
J gene: TRBJ2-3
D gene: .
V gene: TRBV5-6
CDR3 protein: CASSLIWRAADTQYF
CDR3 DNA: TGTGCCAGCAGCTTGATCTGGAGGGCGGCAGATACGCAGTATTTT

clone size: .
J gene: TRBJ2-3
D gene: TRBD2
V gene: TRBV10-1
CDR3 protein: CASSESLAGAHDTQYF
CDR3 DNA: TGCGCCAGCAGTGAGTCTTTAGCGGGAGCACATGATACGCAGTATTTT

clone size: .
J gene: TRBJ2-5
D gene: .
V gene: TRBV6-5
CDR3 protein: CASLPGSAQETQYF
CDR3 DNA: TGTGCCAGTCTACCCGGGAGCGCACAAGAGACCCAGTACTTC

clone size: .
J gene: TRBJ2-7
D gene: TRBD1
V gene: TRBV2
CDR3 protein: CASIATRDRDYEQYF
CDR3 DNA: TGTGCCAGCATCGCTACCCGGGACAGGGACTACGAGCAGTACTTC

clone size: many
J gene: TRBJ1-1
D gene: .
V gene: TRBV4-3
CDR3 protein: CASSQDIGQGFTEAFF
CDR3 DNA: TGCGCCAGCAGCCAAGATATAGGCCAGGGTTTCACTGAAGCTTTCTTT

clone size: .
J gene: TRBJ2-3
D gene: TRBD2
V gene: TRBV5-1
CDR3 protein: CASSLLAGGSDTQYF
CDR3 DNA: TGCGCCAGCAGCTTGCTAGCGGGAGGGTCAGATACGCAGTATTTT

clone size: .
J gene: TRBJ2-2
D gene: .
V gene: TRBV5-4
CDR3 protein: CASSSVGNTGELFF
CDR3 DNA: TGTGCCAGCAGCTCCGTGGGGAACACCGGGGAGCTGTTTTTT

clone size: .
J gene: TRBJ1-1
D gene: .
V gene: TRBV9
CDR3 protein: CASSAGHATNTEAFF
CDR3 DNA: TGTGCCAGCAGCGCGGGGCATGCTACGAACACTGAAGCTTTCTTT

clone size: .
J gene: TRBJ2-5
D gene: .
V gene: TRBV29-1
CDR3 protein: CSVYRVLGETQYF
CDR3 DNA: TGCAGCGTTTACAGGGTGTTGGGAGAGACCCAGTACTTC

clone size: .
J gene: TRBJ2-3
D gene: .
V gene: TRBV3-1/TRBV3-2
CDR3 protein: CASSRVGTSGTDTQYF
CDR3 DNA: TGTGCCAGCAGCCGGGTAGGGACAAGTGGCACAGATACGCAGTATTTT

clone size: .
J gene: TRBJ2-1
D gene: TRBD2
V gene: TRBV2
CDR3 protein: CATQAGVGDEQFF
CDR3 DNA: TGTGCAACCCAGGCGGGAGTGGGGGATGAGCAGTTCTTC

clone size: .
J gene: TRBJ1-1
D gene: TRBD1
V gene: TRBV6-2/TRBV6-3
CDR3 protein: CASSGQGATEAFF
CDR3 DNA: TGTGCCAGCAGTGGACAGGGGGCCACTGAAGCTTTCTTT

clone size: .
J gene: TRBJ2-7
D gene: TRBD2
V gene: TRBV7-8
CDR3 protein: CASRLGLAGSYEQYF
CDR3 DNA: TGTGCCAGCAGGCTGGGACTAGCGGGGTCCTACGAGCAGTACTTC

clone size: .
J gene: TRBJ1-6
D gene: .
V gene: TRBV27
CDR3 protein: CASSFVQANNSPLHF
CDR3 DNA: TGTGCCAGCAGTTTCGTGCAGGCTAATAATTCACCCCTCCACTTT

clone size: .
J gene: TRBJ2-2
D gene: .
V gene: TRBV18
CDR3 protein: CASSPPSIGPNTGELFF
CDR3 DNA: TGTGCCAGCTCACCACCTTCTATAGGGCCGAACACCGGGGAGCTGTTTTTT

clone size: .
J gene: TRBJ1-1
D gene: .
V gene: TRBV28
CDR3 protein: CASRDNMDTEAFF
CDR3 DNA: TGTGCCAGCAGGGATAACATGGACACTGAAGCTTTCTTT

clone size: .
J gene: TRBJ1-5
D gene: .
V gene: TRBV9
CDR3 protein: CASSVEGGPNQPQHF
CDR3 DNA: TGTGCCAGCAGCGTAGAGGGGGGGCCCAATCAGCCCCAGCATTTT

clone size: .
J gene: TRBJ2-2
D gene: .
V gene: TRBV27
CDR3 protein: CASSFQGTGELFF
CDR3 DNA: TGTGCCAGCAGTTTCCAGGGCACCGGGGAGCTGTTTTTT

clone size: .
J gene: TRBJ1-3
D gene: .
V gene: TRBV9
CDR3 protein: CASSVGHSGNTIYF
CDR3 DNA: TGTGCCAGCAGCGTAGGCCACTCTGGAAACACCATATATTTT

clone size: .
J gene: TRBJ2-5
D gene: .
V gene: TRBV6-5
CDR3 protein: CASSYSGGVETQYF
CDR3 DNA: TGTGCCAGCAGTTACTCGGGCGGGGTTGAGACCCAGTACTTC

clone size: .
J gene: TRBJ2-7
D gene: .
V gene: TRBV28
CDR3 protein: CASRLGDARYEQYF
CDR3 DNA: TGTGCCAGCAGACTGGGGGACGCCCGCTACGAGCAGTACTTC

clone size: .
J gene: TRBJ2-7
D gene: .
V gene: TRBV7-9
CDR3 protein: CASSPIVGGLNYEQYF
CDR3 DNA: TGTGCCAGCAGCCCCATCGTAGGAGGCCTCAACTACGAGCAGTACTTC

clone size: .
J gene: TRBJ2-3
D gene: .
V gene: TRBV7-9
CDR3 protein: CASSLASGDFSTDTQYF
CDR3 DNA: TGTGCCAGCAGCTTAGCTTCGGGGGATTTTAGCACAGATACGCAGTATTTT

clone size: .
J gene: TRBJ1-5
D gene: .
V gene: TRBV28
CDR3 protein: CASSLLGGRGNQPQHF
CDR3 DNA: TGTGCCAGCAGTTTATTGGGGGGTCGGGGCAATCAGCCCCAGCATTTT

clone size: .
J gene: TRBJ2-7
D gene: .
V gene: TRBV27
CDR3 protein: CASIGGFSYEQYF
CDR3 DNA: TGTGCCAGCATCGGAGGGTTCTCCTACGAGCAGTACTTC

clone size: few
J gene: TRBJ1-5
D gene: .
V gene: TRBV28
CDR3 protein: CASTKVWNSNQPQHF
CDR3 DNA: TGTGCCAGCACCAAGGTCTGGAATTCAAATCAGCCCCAGCATTTT

clone size: .
J gene: TRBJ1-4
D gene: TRBD1
V gene: TRBV30
CDR3 protein: CAWTGGDEKLFF
CDR3 DNA: TGTGCCTGGACAGGGGGCGATGAAAAACTGTTTTTT

clone size: .
J gene: TRBJ2-2
D gene: .
V gene: TRBV5-1
CDR3 protein: CASSPVVTNTGELFF
CDR3 DNA: TGCGCCAGCAGCCCCGTAGTGACTAACACCGGGGAGCTGTTTTTT

clone size: .
J gene: TRBJ2-1
D gene: .
V gene: TRBV18
CDR3 protein: CASSVSGHLSSYNEQFF
CDR3 DNA: TGTGCCAGCTCGGTTTCGGGACATTTGAGCTCCTACAATGAGCAGTTCTTC

clone size: .
J gene: TRBJ2-1
D gene: .
V gene: TRBV10-2
CDR3 protein: CASSDDARGVGSSYNEQFF
CDR3 DNA: TGCGCCAGCAGTGACGACGCACGTGGGGTCGGGAGCTCCTACAATGAGCAGTTCTTC

clone size: .
J gene: TRBJ1-2
D gene: .
V gene: TRBV4-3
CDR3 protein: CASSQDFGDGYTF
CDR3 DNA: TGCGCCAGCAGCCAAGATTTCGGGGACGGCTACACCTTC

clone size: .
J gene: TRBJ1-6
D gene: .
V gene: TRBV28
CDR3 protein: CASTGEGRVVPLHF
CDR3 DNA: TGTGCCAGCACCGGGGAGGGGCGAGTAGTACCCCTCCACTTT

clone size: .
J gene: TRBJ2-1
D gene: .
V gene: TRBV2
CDR3 protein: CASGEGLYNEQFF
CDR3 DNA: TGTGCCAGCGGTGAAGGCCTGTACAATGAGCAGTTCTTC

clone size: .
J gene: TRBJ2-1
D gene: .
V gene: TRBV7-9
CDR3 protein: CASSLAREQFF
CDR3 DNA: TGTGCCAGCAGCTTAGCCAGGGAGCAGTTCTTC